The clone carrying this T cell receptor (beta chain) came up a few times. Its antigen is unidentified. Healthy control participants comprised blood donors of median age approximately 56 years (range about 21-75), of whom roughly 59% were female. CD4+ and CD8+ cells were isolated by positive magnetic bead selection, with purity checked by flow cytometry. Trimming took 0 bases from V and 0 from J, leaving 9 bases between them. CDR1 and CDR2 (germline): LGHNA, YNFKEQ. The CDR3 runs to 16 residues. These data are taken from a study of somatic mutations in cytotoxic T cells in rheumatoid arthritis. Study-level information: Sorted by flow to nearly 100% purity were some V beta antibody-stained T-cell populations, including V beta1+ cells sequenced for TCRB. General observations from the study: Some patients, about an eighth of the roughly 60, had a largest CD8+ clone that exceeded 20% of CD8+ cells.

Data came from immunoSEQ multiplex PCR; TCRdb stores just in-frame clones and leaves some out. The sample has roughly 19,000 clones, 86% seen once. Sequences were obtained from CD8+ T cells sorted from blood. This receptor was obtained from a woman aged 50 to 60 in good health. V is TRBV4-2 and J is TRBJ2-1; a weak D match, TRBD2 (5 bases). CDR3 sequence (DNA): TGTGCCAGCAGCCAAGATGCCGGAGGCTCCTACAATGAGCAGTTCTTC. Protein: CASSQDAGGSYNEQFF.